The sample holds a few counts of the clone carrying this T cell receptor beta chain. Its target is unknown. TCRdb processed the RT-PCR reads anew with MiXCR; each CDR3 protein has one entry. The repertoire holds approximately 520,000 distinct CDR3 sequences, with 16% as singletons. The CDR3 is 14 residues long. V lost 3 bases to trimming and J lost 5 bases, with 11 bases between them. CDR1 is SGHRS, CDR2 YFSETQ, per germline. This record belongs to a study of response to subunit inactivated influenza vaccine. Study observations and caveats: Each seasonal influenza vaccination recruits few new T cells, the authors suggested.

This receptor was identified in a man aged 45 to 75 who received an inactivated influenza vaccine. This material consisted of CD4+ T cells sorted from PBMCs, taken less than 30 months after vaccination. The chain couples TRBV5-1 to TRBJ2-2, with D possibly being TRBD1 (6 bases). Written as DNA, the CDR3 is TGCGCCAGCAGCTATACAGGGCCTACCGGGGAGCTGTTTTTT. It specifies CASSYTGPTGELFF.